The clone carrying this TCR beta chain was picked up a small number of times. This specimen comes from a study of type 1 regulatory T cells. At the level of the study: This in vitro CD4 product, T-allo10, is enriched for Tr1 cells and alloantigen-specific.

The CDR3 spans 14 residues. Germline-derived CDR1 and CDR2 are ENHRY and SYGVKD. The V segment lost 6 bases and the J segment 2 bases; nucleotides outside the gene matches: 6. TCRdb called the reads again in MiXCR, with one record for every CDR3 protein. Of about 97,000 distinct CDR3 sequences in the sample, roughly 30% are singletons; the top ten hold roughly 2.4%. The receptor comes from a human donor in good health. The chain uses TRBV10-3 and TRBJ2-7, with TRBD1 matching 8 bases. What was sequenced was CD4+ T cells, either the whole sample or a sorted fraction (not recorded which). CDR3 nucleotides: TGTGCCATCAGGACCGGGACAGGCACCTACGAGCAGTACTTC. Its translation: CAIRTGTGTYEQYF.